Listed below are T cell receptor beta chains from one sample, sequenced in a study of blood T cell repertoires in COVID-19. Measured with immunoSEQ multiplex PCR; TCRdb has only the in-frame clones, and not every one. Among 150,000 to 200,000 clones listed, around 93% were seen once. Sequences were obtained from peripheral blood. The source of these receptors is a man aged 25-45 years with COVID-19, enrolled during active disease. Both conserved end residues are part of each CDR3. A D gene is named only where the DNA matches it firmly. Clone sizes are given selectively: once, few, many, or a class where the clone is expanded.

size: .
D: TRBD1
J: TRBJ1-5
length: 15
V: TRBV4-3
CDR3: CASSQETGGDQPQHF
DNA: TGCGCCAGCAGCCAGGAGACAGGGGGAGATCAGCCCCAGCATTTT

size: .
D: .
J: TRBJ2-1
length: 15
V: TRBV27
CDR3: CASSLEDGSYNEQFF
DNA: TGTGCCAGCAGTTTAGAAGACGGGTCCTACAATGAGCAGTTCTTC

size: .
D: TRBD2
J: TRBJ2-7
length: 18
V: TRBV28
CDR3: CASSTTTSGRGVPHEQYF
DNA: TGTGCCAGCAGTACTACGACTAGCGGGAGAGGAGTTCCCCACGAGCAGTACTTC

size: .
D: .
J: TRBJ1-3
length: 16
V: TRBV5-1
CDR3: CASRQLTGNSGNTIYF
DNA: TGCGCCAGCCGGCAGTTAACCGGGAACTCTGGAAACACCATATATTTT

size: .
D: TRBD2
J: TRBJ2-7
length: 18
V: TRBV28
CDR3: CASSLGLAGERVTYEQYF
DNA: TGTGCCAGCAGTTTAGGACTAGCGGGAGAGAGAGTAACCTACGAGCAGTACTTC

size: few
D: .
J: TRBJ2-3
length: 11
V: TRBV7-2
CDR3: CASSLPDTQYF
DNA: TGTGCCAGCAGCCTACCAGATACGCAGTATTTT

size: .
D: .
J: TRBJ2-7
length: 14
V: TRBV5-1
CDR3: CASSFGRSPDEQYF
DNA: TGCGCCAGCAGCTTTGGGCGCAGCCCGGACGAGCAGTACTTC

size: .
D: TRBD2
J: TRBJ2-7
length: 18
V: TRBV2
CDR3: CASSPGAGGMGYSYEQYF
DNA: TGTGCCAGCAGCCCTGGGGCGGGAGGGATGGGCTACTCCTACGAGCAGTACTTC

size: once
D: TRBD1
J: TRBJ2-5
length: 13
V: TRBV30
CDR3: CAWSATGTETQYF
DNA: TGTGCCTGGAGTGCGACAGGGACCGAGACCCAGTACTTC

size: .
D: .
J: TRBJ1-2
length: 16
V: TRBV6-5
CDR3: CASSYSAQGSNYGYTF
DNA: TGTGCCAGCAGTTACTCCGCACAGGGTTCGAACTATGGCTACACCTTC

size: .
D: .
J: TRBJ1-2
length: 14
V: TRBV6-5
CDR3: CASSYAGDRDGYTF
DNA: TGTGCCAGCAGTTACGCGGGGGATCGAGATGGCTACACCTTC

size: .
D: .
J: TRBJ1-4
length: 20
V: TRBV7-8
CDR3: CASSSPSIQTGPRVVEKLFF
DNA: TGTGCCAGCAGCTCCCCTTCCATTCAGACAGGCCCCCGGGTAGTAGAAAAACTGTTTTTT

size: .
D: TRBD1
J: TRBJ2-6
length: 18
V: TRBV9
CDR3: CASSFRGQGASGANVLTF
DNA: TGTGCCAGCAGCTTCCGCGGGCAGGGGGCATCTGGGGCCAACGTCCTGACTTTC

size: once
D: TRBD2
J: TRBJ2-2
length: 14
V: TRBV5-1
CDR3: CASSRTSFTGELFF
DNA: TGCGCCAGCAGCCGGACTAGCTTCACCGGGGAGCTGTTTTTT

size: .
D: TRBD1
J: TRBJ2-7
length: 13
V: TRBV7-6
CDR3: CATGGQGRTEQYF
DNA: TGTGCCACGGGGGGACAGGGTCGAACCGAGCAGTACTTC

size: .
D: .
J: TRBJ1-5
length: 18
V: TRBV19
CDR3: CASSIDRAEVVDWQPQHF
DNA: TGTGCCAGTAGTATAGATAGGGCGGAGGTTGTCGATTGGCAGCCCCAGCATTTT

size: .
D: TRBD2
J: TRBJ2-5
length: 13
V: TRBV6-2/TRBV6-3
CDR3: CASSRGLRETQYF
DNA: TGTGCCAGCAGCCGGGGACTAAGAGAGACCCAGTACTTC

size: .
D: .
J: TRBJ1-2
length: 15
V: TRBV2
CDR3: CASSVNQGGNYGYTF
DNA: TGTGCCAGCAGTGTAAATCAGGGAGGAAACTATGGCTACACCTTC

size: .
D: .
J: TRBJ1-2
length: 17
V: TRBV7-9
CDR3: CASIPVEDSSGYYGYTF
DNA: TGTGCCAGCATCCCCGTAGAGGACTCCTCAGGTTACTATGGCTACACCTTC

size: .
D: TRBD1
J: TRBJ1-1
length: 15
V: TRBV27
CDR3: CASRSWTGLNTEAFF
DNA: TGTGCCAGCAGATCTTGGACAGGGTTGAACACTGAAGCTTTCTTT

size: .
D: .
J: TRBJ1-4
length: 13
V: TRBV5-1
CDR3: CASSLEPRGKLFF
DNA: TGCGCCAGCAGCTTGGAGCCCCGGGGGAAACTGTTTTTT

size: .
D: .
J: TRBJ1-4
length: 16
V: TRBV4-1
CDR3: CASSRYNRADNEKLFF
DNA: TGCGCCAGCAGCCGGTATAACAGGGCCGATAATGAAAAACTGTTTTTT

size: .
D: .
J: TRBJ1-2
length: 17
V: TRBV13
CDR3: CASSLVGFAGEDYGYTF
DNA: TGTGCCAGCAGCTTAGTTGGTTTCGCAGGGGAAGACTATGGCTACACCTTC

size: .
D: TRBD2
J: TRBJ2-1
length: 15
V: TRBV5-6
CDR3: CASRASGASYNEQFF
DNA: TGTGCCAGCAGGGCTAGCGGGGCCTCCTACAATGAGCAGTTCTTC

size: .
D: TRBD1
J: TRBJ1-3
length: 14
V: TRBV27
CDR3: CASSPGQGRNTIYF
DNA: TGTGCCAGCAGCCCGGGACAGGGTCGAAACACCATATATTTT

size: .
D: TRBD2
J: TRBJ2-2
length: 17
V: TRBV19
CDR3: CASSRLGASGRIGELFF
DNA: TGTGCCAGTAGTCGTTTAGGGGCGAGCGGGAGAATCGGGGAGCTGTTTTTT

size: .
D: .
J: TRBJ2-1
length: 15
V: TRBV3-1/TRBV3-2
CDR3: CASSYRQPSYNEQFF
DNA: TGTGCCAGCAGCTACCGACAGCCCTCCTACAATGAGCAGTTCTTC

size: .
D: TRBD2
J: TRBJ2-1
length: 14
V: TRBV5-5
CDR3: CASVTSGRSDEQFF
DNA: TGTGCCAGTGTGACTAGCGGGAGAAGTGATGAGCAGTTCTTC

size: .
D: TRBD2
J: TRBJ2-7
length: 13
V: TRBV10-3
CDR3: CATESGTSYEQYF
DNA: TGTGCCACCGAAAGCGGGACCTCCTACGAGCAGTACTTC

size: once
D: .
J: TRBJ1-5
length: 13
V: TRBV7-9
CDR3: CASSLSRNQPQHF
DNA: TGTGCCAGCAGCTTATCTCGCAATCAGCCCCAGCATTTT

size: .
D: TRBD2
J: TRBJ2-3
length: 17
V: TRBV27
CDR3: CASSLSPSGSFSDTQYF
DNA: TGTGCCAGCAGTTTATCCCCTAGCGGGAGTTTCTCAGATACGCAGTATTTT

size: .
D: .
J: TRBJ2-2
length: 15
V: TRBV5-1
CDR3: CASSFSGGASGELFF
DNA: TGCGCCAGCAGCTTTAGTGGGGGCGCAAGCGGGGAGCTGTTTTTT

size: .
D: .
J: TRBJ1-5
length: 15
V: TRBV7-8
CDR3: CASSLSRALNQPQHF
DNA: TGTGCCAGCAGCTTATCCAGGGCCCTCAATCAGCCCCAGCATTTT

size: .
D: .
J: TRBJ1-4
length: 14
V: TRBV5-1
CDR3: CASSLGTVNEKLFF
DNA: TGCGCCAGCAGCTTGGGGACAGTTAATGAAAAACTGTTTTTT

size: .
D: .
J: TRBJ1-2
length: 14
V: TRBV6-6
CDR3: CASSYGGATHGYTF
DNA: TGTGCCAGCAGTTACGGGGGCGCCACCCATGGCTACACCTTC

size: .
D: TRBD2
J: TRBJ2-3
length: 16
V: TRBV7-9
CDR3: CASSRRLAEDTDTQYF
DNA: TGTGCCAGCAGCCGAAGACTAGCCGAGGACACAGATACGCAGTATTTT

size: .
D: TRBD2
J: TRBJ2-5
length: 16
V: TRBV9
CDR3: CASSVASGGARETQYF
DNA: TGTGCCAGCAGCGTAGCTAGCGGGGGGGCCAGGGAGACCCAGTACTTC

size: .
D: TRBD1
J: TRBJ2-2
length: 15
V: TRBV14
CDR3: CASSQRDREAGELFF
DNA: TGTGCCAGCAGCCAACGGGACAGGGAAGCCGGGGAGCTGTTTTTT

size: .
D: .
J: TRBJ2-1
length: 13
V: TRBV7-3
CDR3: CASSPDMSNEQFF
DNA: TGTGCCAGCAGCCCGGACATGTCCAATGAGCAGTTCTTC

size: .
D: .
J: TRBJ1-1
length: 13
V: TRBV12-3/TRBV12-4
CDR3: CASSGQLNTEAFF
DNA: TGTGCCAGCAGTGGACAGTTGAACACTGAAGCTTTCTTT

size: .
D: TRBD1
J: TRBJ1-5
length: 15
V: TRBV27
CDR3: CASSLRDSHNQPQHF
DNA: TGTGCCAGCAGTCTCCGGGACAGCCATAATCAGCCCCAGCATTTT

size: once
D: .
J: TRBJ1-2
length: 14
V: TRBV11-2
CDR3: CASSLASGRRGYTF
DNA: TGTGCCAGCAGCTTAGCTTCAGGCCGCCGTGGCTACACCTTC

size: once
D: TRBD2
J: TRBJ2-1
length: 16
V: TRBV5-1
CDR3: CASSFRGLGTNNEQFF
DNA: TGCGCCAGCAGCTTTAGGGGACTAGGGACTAACAATGAGCAGTTCTTC

size: .
D: TRBD1
J: TRBJ1-2
length: 12
V: TRBV12-3/TRBV12-4
CDR3: CASSDRDRGYTF
DNA: TGTGCCAGCAGCGACCGAGACAGGGGGTACACCTTC

size: .
D: TRBD2
J: TRBJ2-3
length: 17
V: TRBV6-2/TRBV6-3
CDR3: CASSYGPSGTSTDTQYF
DNA: TGTGCCAGCAGTTACGGTCCGAGCGGGACTAGCACAGATACGCAGTATTTT

size: few
D: .
J: TRBJ1-1
length: 12
V: TRBV6-2/TRBV6-3
CDR3: CASSDRNTEAFF
DNA: TGTGCCAGCAGTGACAGGAACACTGAAGCTTTCTTT

size: .
D: .
J: TRBJ1-2
length: 16
V: TRBV4-3
CDR3: CASSQDRDTGSYGYTF
DNA: TGCGCCAGCAGCCAAGATCGAGACACAGGGTCCTATGGCTACACCTTC

size: .
D: TRBD1
J: TRBJ1-5
length: 16
V: TRBV4-1
CDR3: CASSQTRGPGNQPQHF
DNA: TGCGCCAGCAGCCAAACTAGGGGGCCCGGCAATCAGCCCCAGCATTTT

size: .
D: TRBD2
J: TRBJ2-7
length: 14
V: TRBV19
CDR3: CASTFSGSSYEQYF
DNA: TGTGCCAGTACCTTTAGCGGGAGCTCCTACGAGCAGTACTTC

size: .
D: TRBD2
J: TRBJ2-1
length: 15
V: TRBV19
CDR3: CASSKRGLSYNEQFF
DNA: TGTGCCAGTAGTAAGCGGGGGCTCTCCTACAATGAGCAGTTCTTC

size: .
D: TRBD1
J: TRBJ1-6
length: 17
V: TRBV19
CDR3: CASSMKSGQNYNSPLHF
DNA: TGTGCCAGTAGTATGAAGTCGGGACAGAATTATAATTCACCCCTCCACTTT

size: .
D: .
J: TRBJ1-1
length: 14
V: TRBV25-1
CDR3: CASSEYQGSSEAFF
DNA: TGTGCCAGCAGTGAATACCAGGGGTCCTCTGAAGCTTTCTTT

size: once
D: TRBD2
J: TRBJ2-5
length: 14
V: TRBV5-1
CDR3: CASSSGGVQETQYF
DNA: TGCGCCAGCAGCTCGGGGGGAGTGCAAGAGACCCAGTACTTC

size: .
D: .
J: TRBJ2-5
length: 15
V: TRBV25-1
CDR3: CASSEGVGPGETQYF
DNA: TGTGCCAGCAGTGAAGGGGTAGGGCCGGGGGAGACCCAGTACTTC

size: .
D: .
J: TRBJ2-1
length: 16
V: TRBV25-1
CDR3: CASSDGSLRGYNEQFF
DNA: TGTGCCAGCAGTGACGGGTCTTTAAGGGGATACAATGAGCAGTTCTTC

size: .
D: TRBD2
J: TRBJ2-3
length: 18
V: TRBV3-1/TRBV3-2
CDR3: CASSQDLTSGSSTDTQYF
DNA: TGTGCCAGCAGCCAAGATCTCACTAGCGGGAGTAGCACAGATACGCAGTATTTT

size: .
D: .
J: TRBJ2-3
length: 16
V: TRBV4-2
CDR3: CASSQDQGVNTDTQYF
DNA: TGTGCCAGCAGCCAAGATCAAGGGGTCAACACAGATACGCAGTATTTT

size: .
D: TRBD2
J: TRBJ2-1
length: 16
V: TRBV5-1
CDR3: CASSLLAGTSYNEQFF
DNA: TGCGCCAGCAGCTTACTAGCGGGGACCTCCTACAATGAGCAGTTCTTC

size: .
D: .
J: TRBJ2-1
length: 13
V: TRBV4-2
CDR3: CASSQDSAGLQFF
DNA: TGTGCCAGCAGCCAAGATTCAGCAGGGTTACAGTTCTTC